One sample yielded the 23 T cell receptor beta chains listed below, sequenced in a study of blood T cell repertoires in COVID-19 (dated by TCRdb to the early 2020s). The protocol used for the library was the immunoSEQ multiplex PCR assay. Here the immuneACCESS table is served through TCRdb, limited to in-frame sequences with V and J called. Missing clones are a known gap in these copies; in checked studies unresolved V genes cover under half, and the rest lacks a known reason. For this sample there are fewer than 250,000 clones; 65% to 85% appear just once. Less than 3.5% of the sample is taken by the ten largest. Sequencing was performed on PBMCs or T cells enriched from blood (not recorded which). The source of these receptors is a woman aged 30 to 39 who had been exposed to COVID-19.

The CDR3 DNA follows: TGTGCCAGCAGCTCACGACAGTGGGGCCGCAACTTCCAAGAGACCCAGTACTTC. Translation gives CASSSRQWGRNFQETQYF. The chain employs TRBV11-3 and TRBJ2-5; D is possibly TRBD1 (5 bases). The germline V gene encodes CDR1 SGHNT and CDR2 YENEEA. Between the trimmed V and J ends, which lost 4 bases and 1 base, there was a span of 22 bases. The CDR3 runs 18 residues.

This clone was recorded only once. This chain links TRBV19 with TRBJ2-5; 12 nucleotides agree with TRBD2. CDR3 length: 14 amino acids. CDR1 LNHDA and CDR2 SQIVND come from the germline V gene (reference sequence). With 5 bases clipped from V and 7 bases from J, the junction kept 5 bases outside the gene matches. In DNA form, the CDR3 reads TGTGCCAGTAGTGCTAGCGGGGGGGCCCGGACCCAGTACTTC. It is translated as CASSASGGARTQYF.

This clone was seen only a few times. CDR3 residues: CASSQPGQNEKLFF. Written as DNA, the CDR3 is TGTGCCAGCAGCCAGCCAGGCCAGAATGAAAAACTGTTTTTT. This rearrangement joins TRBV3-1 (or the pseudogene TRBV3-2) to TRBJ1-4; no clear D. This CDR3 is 14 amino acids long. From germline, CDR1 is LGHDT and CDR2 YNNKEL (reference sequence). Trimming left V 3 bases short and J 5 bases short, with 10 bases between.

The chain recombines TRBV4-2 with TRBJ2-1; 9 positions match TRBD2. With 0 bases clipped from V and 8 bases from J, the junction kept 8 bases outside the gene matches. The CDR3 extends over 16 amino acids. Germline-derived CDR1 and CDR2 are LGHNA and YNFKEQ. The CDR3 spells CASSQERAGGPHEQFF. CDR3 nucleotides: TGTGCCAGCAGCCAAGAGAGGGCGGGGGGGCCCCATGAGCAGTTCTTC.

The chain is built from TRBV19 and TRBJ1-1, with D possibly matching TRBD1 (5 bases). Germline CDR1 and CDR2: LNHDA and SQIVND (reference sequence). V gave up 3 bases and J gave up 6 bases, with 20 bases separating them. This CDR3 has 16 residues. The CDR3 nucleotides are TGTGCCAGTAGTATGGCCCGGGGGTGGCGGGGCTCTGAAGCTTTCTTT. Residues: CASSMARGWRGSEAFF.

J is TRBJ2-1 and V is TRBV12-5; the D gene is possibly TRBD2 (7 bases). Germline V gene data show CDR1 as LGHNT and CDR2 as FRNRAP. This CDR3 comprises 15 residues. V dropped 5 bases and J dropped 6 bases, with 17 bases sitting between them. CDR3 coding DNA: TGTGCTAGTGGTCTGGGAGGGGGGGTCCCCAATGAGCAGTTCTTC. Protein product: CASGLGGGVPNEQFF.

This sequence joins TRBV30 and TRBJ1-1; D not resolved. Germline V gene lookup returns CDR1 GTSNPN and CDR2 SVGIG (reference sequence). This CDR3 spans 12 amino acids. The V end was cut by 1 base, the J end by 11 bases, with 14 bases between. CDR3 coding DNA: TGTGCCTGGAGTGCGGGAAGGGCCGGGGCTTTCTTT. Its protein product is CAWSAGRAGAFF.

The CDR3 here is CASSLPRTTGELFF. As DNA, the CDR3 is TGTGCCAGCAGCTTACCGCGTACGACCGGGGAGCTGTTTTTT. The chain couples TRBV11-2 to TRBJ2-2; D not certain. V was trimmed by 2 bases and J by 5 bases, leaving 9 bases between them. The CDR3 is 14 residues long. Per the germline V gene, CDR1 is SGHAT and CDR2 is FQNNGV. Based on the CDR3 plus reference TRBV11-2 and TRBJ2-2, the full variable domain is EAGVAQSPRYKIIEKRQSVAFWCNPISGHATLYWYQQILGQGPKLLIQFQNNGVVDDSQLPKDRFSAERLKGVDSTLKIQPAKLEDSAVYLCASSLPRTTGELFFGEGSRLTVL.

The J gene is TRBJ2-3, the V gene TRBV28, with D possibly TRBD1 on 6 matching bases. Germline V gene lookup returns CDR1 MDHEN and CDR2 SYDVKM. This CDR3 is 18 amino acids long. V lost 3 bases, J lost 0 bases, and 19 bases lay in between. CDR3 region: CASSFLVIQGTSTDTQYF. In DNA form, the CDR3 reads TGTGCCAGCAGTTTTTTGGTCATACAGGGAACTAGCACAGATACGCAGTATTTT.

CDR3 in amino acids: CASSAAYGYTF. CDR3 nucleotide sequence: TGTGCCAGCAGTGCGGCCTATGGCTACACCTTC. The chain joins TRBV12-3 or TRBV12-4 to TRBJ1-2; D ambiguous. This CDR3 spans 11 amino acids. Trimming cost V 5 bases and J 4 bases, with 5 bases left between them.

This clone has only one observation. Here the CDR3 DNA reads TGTGCCAGCAGCGTAGGGAGTGAGGGCAGAGACCGCTATGGCTACACCTTC. Its protein product is CASSVGSEGRDRYGYTF. V is TRBV9 and J is TRBJ1-2; D gene unclear. Germline V CDR1 and CDR2: SGDLS, YYNGEE. The CDR3 covers 17 residues. V lost 0 bases to trimming and J lost 4 bases, with 19 bases between them.

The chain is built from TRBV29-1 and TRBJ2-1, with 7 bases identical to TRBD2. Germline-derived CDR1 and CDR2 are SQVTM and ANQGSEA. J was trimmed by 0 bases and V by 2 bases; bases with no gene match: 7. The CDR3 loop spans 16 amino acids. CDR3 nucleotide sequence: TGCAGCGTTGAATTCTTTGGCGGGGGCTCCTACAATGAGCAGTTCTTC. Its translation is CSVEFFGGGSYNEQFF.

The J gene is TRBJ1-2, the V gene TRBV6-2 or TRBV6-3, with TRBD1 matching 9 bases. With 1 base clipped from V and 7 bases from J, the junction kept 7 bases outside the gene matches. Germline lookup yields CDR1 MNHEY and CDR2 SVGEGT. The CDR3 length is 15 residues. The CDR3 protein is CASSYWDRERSGYTF. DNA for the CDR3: TGTGCCAGCAGTTACTGGGACAGGGAGAGAAGTGGCTACACCTTC.

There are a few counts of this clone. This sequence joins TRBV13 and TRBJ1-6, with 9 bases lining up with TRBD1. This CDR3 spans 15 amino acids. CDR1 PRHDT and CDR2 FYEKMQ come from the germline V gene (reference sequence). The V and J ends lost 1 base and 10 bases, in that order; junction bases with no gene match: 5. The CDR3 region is CASSLDLQGASPLHF. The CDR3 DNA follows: TGTGCCAGCAGCTTAGACCTACAGGGGGCATCACCCCTCCACTTT.

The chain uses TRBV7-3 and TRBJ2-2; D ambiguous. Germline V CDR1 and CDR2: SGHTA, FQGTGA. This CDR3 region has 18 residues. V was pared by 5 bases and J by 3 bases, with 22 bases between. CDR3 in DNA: TGTGCCAGCAGCCCTCTTCAGGTAGATCCGCGAGACACCGGGGAGCTGTTTTTT. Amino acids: CASSPLQVDPRDTGELFF. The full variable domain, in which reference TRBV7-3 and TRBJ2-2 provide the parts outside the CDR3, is GAGVSQTPSNKVTEKGKYVELRCDPISGHTALYWYRQSLGQGPEFLIYFQGTGAADDSGLPNDRFFAVRPEGSVSTLKIQRTERGDSAVYLCASSPLQVDPRDTGELFFGEGSRLTVL.

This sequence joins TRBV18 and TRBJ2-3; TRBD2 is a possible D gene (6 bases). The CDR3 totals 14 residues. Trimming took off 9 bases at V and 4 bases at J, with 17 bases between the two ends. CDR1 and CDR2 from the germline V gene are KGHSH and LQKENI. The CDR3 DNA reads TGTGCCAGTTACCGGGAGATGGGGGCAGATACGCAGTATTTT. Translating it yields CASYREMGADTQYF.

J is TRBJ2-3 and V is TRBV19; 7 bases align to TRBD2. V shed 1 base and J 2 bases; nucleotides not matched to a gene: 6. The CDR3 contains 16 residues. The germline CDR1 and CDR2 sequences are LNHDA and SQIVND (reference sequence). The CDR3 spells CASSIGSGGTTDTQYF. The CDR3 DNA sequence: TGTGCCAGTAGTATAGGGTCGGGGGGAACCACAGATACGCAGTATTTT.

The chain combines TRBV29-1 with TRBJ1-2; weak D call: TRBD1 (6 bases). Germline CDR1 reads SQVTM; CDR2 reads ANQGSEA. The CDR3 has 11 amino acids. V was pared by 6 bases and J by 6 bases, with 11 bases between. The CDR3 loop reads CSVQGQDGYTF. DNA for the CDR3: TGCAGCGTCCAGGGGCAAGATGGCTACACCTTC.

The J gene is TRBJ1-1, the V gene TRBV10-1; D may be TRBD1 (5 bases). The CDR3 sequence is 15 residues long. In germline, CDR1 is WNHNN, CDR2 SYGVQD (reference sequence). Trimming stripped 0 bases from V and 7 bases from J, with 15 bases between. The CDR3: CASSESTPGVGEAFF. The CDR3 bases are TGCGCCAGCAGTGAGTCGACTCCGGGGGTTGGTGAAGCTTTCTTT.

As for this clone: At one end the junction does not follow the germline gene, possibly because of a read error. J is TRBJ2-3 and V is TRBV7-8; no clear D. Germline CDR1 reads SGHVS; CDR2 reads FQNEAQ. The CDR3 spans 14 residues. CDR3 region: CASSFGIPTDAQYF. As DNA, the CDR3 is TGTGCCAGCAGCTTCGGAATCCCCACAGATGCGCAGTATTTT.

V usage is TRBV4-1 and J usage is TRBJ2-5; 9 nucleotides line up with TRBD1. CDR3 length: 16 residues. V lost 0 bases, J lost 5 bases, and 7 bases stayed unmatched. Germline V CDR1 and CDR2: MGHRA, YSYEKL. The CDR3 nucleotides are TGCGCCAGCAGCCAAGAATCGACAGGGGGGTTGGAGACCCAGTACTTC. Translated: CASSQESTGGLETQYF.

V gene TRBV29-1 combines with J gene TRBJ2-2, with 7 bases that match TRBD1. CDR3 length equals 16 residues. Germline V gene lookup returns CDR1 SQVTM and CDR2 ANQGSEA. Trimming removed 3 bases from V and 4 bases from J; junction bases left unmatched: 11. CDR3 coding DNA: TGCAGCGTTGAGGGCACCTTACAGGGGTTCACCGGGGAGCTGTTTTTT. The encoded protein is CSVEGTLQGFTGELFF.

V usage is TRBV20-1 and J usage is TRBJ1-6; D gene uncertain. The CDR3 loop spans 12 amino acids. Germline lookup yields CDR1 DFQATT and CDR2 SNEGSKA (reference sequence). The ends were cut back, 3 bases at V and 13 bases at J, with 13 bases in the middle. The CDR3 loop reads CSASDLGSPLHF. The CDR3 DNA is TGCAGTGCTAGTGATCTAGGTAGCCCCCTCCACTTT.